The present T cell receptor (beta chain) was sequenced within a study of control samples from healthy donors and cancer patients. This table comes from immunoSEQ multiplex PCR, and its TCRdb copy is limited to in-frame clones, with some not included. The table lists about 70,000 clones, about 87% of them singletons. This CDR3 contains 14 residues. The V and J ends lost 4 bases and 6 bases, in that order; junction bases with no gene match: 7. The germline V gene has CDR1 SGDLS and CDR2 YYNGEE. The source of this sequence is a woman in her 50s with head and neck cancer. This chain links TRBV9 with TRBJ2-1; 7 positions agree with TRBD1. Material for sequencing was PBMCs. The CDR3 DNA reads TGTGCCAGCAGCTCGACAGGGATGGGCAATGAGCAGTTCTTC. Protein: CASSSTGMGNEQFF.